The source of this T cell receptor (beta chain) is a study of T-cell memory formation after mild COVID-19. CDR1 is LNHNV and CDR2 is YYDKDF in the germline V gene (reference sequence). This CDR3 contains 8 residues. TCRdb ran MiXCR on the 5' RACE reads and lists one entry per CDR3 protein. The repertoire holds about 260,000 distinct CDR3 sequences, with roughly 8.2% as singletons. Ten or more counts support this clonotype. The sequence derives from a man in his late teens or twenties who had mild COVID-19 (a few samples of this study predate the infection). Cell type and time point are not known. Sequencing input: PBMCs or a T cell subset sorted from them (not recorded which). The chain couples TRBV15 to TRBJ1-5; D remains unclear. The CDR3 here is CSNQPQHF. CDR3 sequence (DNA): TGTAGCAATCAGCCCCAGCATTTT.